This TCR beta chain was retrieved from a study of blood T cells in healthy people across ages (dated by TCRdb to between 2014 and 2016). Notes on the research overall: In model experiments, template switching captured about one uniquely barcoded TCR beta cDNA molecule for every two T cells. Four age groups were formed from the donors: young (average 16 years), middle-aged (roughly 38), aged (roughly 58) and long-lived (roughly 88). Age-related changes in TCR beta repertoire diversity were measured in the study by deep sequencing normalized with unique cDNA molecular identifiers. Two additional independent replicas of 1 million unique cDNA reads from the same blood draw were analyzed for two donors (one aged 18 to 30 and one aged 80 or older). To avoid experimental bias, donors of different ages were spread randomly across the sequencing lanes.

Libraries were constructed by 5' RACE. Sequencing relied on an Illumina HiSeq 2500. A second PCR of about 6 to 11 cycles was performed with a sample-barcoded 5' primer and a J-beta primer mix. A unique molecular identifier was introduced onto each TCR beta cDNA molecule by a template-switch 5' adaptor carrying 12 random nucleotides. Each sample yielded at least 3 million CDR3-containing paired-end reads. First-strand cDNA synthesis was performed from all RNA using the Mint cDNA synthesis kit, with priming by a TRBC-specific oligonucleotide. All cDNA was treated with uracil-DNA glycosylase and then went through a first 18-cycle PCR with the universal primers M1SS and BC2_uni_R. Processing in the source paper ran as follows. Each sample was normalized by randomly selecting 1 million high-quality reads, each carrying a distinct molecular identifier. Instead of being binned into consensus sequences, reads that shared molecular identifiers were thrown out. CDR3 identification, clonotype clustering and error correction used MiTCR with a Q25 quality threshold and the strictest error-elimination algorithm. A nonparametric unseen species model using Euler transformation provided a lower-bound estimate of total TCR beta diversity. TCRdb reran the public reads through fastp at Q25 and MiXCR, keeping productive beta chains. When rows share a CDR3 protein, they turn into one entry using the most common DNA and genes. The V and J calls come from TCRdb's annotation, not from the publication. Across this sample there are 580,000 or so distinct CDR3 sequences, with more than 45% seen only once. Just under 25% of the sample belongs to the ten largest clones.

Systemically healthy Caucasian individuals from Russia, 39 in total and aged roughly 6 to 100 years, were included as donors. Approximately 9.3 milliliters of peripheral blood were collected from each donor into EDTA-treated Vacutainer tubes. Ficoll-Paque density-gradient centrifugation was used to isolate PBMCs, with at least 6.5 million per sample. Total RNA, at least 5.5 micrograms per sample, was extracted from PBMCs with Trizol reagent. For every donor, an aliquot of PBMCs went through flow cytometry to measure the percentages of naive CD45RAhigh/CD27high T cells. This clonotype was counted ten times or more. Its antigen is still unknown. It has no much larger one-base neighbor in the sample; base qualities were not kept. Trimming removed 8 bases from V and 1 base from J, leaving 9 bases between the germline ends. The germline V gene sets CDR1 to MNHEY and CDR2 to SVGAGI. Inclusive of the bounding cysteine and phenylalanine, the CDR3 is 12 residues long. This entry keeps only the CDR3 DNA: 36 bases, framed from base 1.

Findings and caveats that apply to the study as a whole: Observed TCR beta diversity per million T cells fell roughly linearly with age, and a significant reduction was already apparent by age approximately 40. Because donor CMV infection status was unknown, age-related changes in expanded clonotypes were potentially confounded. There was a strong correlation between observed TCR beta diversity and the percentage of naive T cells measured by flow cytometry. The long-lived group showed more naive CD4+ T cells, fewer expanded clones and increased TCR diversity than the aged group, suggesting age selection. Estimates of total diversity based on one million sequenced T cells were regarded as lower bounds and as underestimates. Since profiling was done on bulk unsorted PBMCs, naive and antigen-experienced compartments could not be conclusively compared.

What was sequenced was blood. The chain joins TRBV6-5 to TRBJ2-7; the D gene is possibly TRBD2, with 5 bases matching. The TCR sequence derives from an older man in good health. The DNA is TGTGCCAGCCGAGGGTCTTCCTACGAGCAGTACTTC. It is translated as CASRGSSYEQYF.